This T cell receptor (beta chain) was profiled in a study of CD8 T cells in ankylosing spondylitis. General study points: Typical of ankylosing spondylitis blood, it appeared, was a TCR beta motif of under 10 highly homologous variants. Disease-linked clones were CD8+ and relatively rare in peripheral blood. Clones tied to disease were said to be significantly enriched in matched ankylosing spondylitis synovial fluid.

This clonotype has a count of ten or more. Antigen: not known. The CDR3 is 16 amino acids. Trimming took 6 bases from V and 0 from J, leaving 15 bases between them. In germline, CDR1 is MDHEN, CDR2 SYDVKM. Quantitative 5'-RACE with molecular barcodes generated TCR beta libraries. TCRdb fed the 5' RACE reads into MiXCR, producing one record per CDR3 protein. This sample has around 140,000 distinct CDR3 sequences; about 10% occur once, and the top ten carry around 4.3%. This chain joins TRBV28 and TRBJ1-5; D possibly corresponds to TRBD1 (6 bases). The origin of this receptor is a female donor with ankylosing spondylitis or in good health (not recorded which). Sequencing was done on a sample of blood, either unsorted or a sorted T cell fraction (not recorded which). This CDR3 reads CASSHRGAYSNQPQHF. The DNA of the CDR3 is TGTGCCAGCAGCCATCGGGGGGCGTATAGCAATCAGCCCCAGCATTTT.